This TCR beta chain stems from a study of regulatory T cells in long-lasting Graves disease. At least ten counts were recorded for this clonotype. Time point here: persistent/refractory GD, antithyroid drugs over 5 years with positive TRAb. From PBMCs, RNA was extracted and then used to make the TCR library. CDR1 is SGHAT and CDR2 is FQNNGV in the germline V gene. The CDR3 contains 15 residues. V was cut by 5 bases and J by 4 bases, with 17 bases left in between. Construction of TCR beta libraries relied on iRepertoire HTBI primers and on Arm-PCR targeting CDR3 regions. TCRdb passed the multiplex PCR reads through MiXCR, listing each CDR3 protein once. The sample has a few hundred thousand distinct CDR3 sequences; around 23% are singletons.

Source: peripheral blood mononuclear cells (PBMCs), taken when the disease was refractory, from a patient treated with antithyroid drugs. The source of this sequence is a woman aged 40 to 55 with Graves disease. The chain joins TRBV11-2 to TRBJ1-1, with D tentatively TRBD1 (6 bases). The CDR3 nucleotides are TGTGCCAGCAGCCAGGGCAGGGGTGGAGGCACTGAAGCTTTCTTT. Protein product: CASSQGRGGGTEAFF.